What follows are 10 T cell receptor beta chains derived from one specimen sequenced in a study of blood T cell repertoires in COVID-19. The protocol was immunoSEQ multiplex PCR, while the TCRdb copy is restricted to in-frame clones and leaves out a portion. The sample has about 150,000 clones; almost 85% are singletons. Specimen: PBMCs or T cells enriched from blood (not recorded which). Every receptor here comes from a woman aged 45 to 65 with acute COVID-19.

The chain recombines TRBV28 with TRBJ2-7; D possibly corresponds to TRBD1 (6 bases). CDR1 MDHEN and CDR2 SYDVKM come from the germline V gene. Trimming removed 5 bases from V and 5 bases from J, with 25 bases in between. The CDR3 runs to 17 residues. CDR3 sequence: CASSPRQAKPPIDEQYF. In nucleotides, the CDR3 is TGTGCCAGCAGTCCACGACAGGCTAAGCCCCCCATAGACGAGCAGTACTTC.

The rearrangement uses TRBV6-5 and TRBJ2-1; 7 nucleotides agree with TRBD2. In germline, CDR1 is MNHEY, CDR2 SVGAGI. The CDR3 covers 13 residues. V was clipped by 6 bases and J by 6 bases; unmatched bases: 5. The CDR3 sequence: CASRRWTSNEQFF. Here the CDR3 DNA reads TGTGCCAGCAGGCGATGGACTAGCAATGAGCAGTTCTTC.

J is TRBJ2-7 and V is TRBV10-1, with D tentatively TRBD2 (5 bases). CDR3 length equals 13 residues. CDR1 is WNHNN and CDR2 is SYGVQD in the germline V gene (reference sequence). The V end was cut by 3 bases, the J end by 7 bases, with 13 bases between. CDR3: CASSEMGAVEQYF. Here the CDR3 DNA reads TGCGCCAGCAGTGAAATGGGAGCGGTTGAGCAGTACTTC.

There are a few counts of this clone. This sequence joins TRBV11-2 and TRBJ2-1; perhaps TRBD1 as D (6 bases). V lost 3 bases and J 0 bases, leaving 15 bases between the germline ends. CDR1 and CDR2 (germline): SGHAT, FQNNGV. The CDR3 runs to 17 residues. This chain's CDR3 is CASSLVPGASSYNEQFF. The CDR3 coding sequence is TGTGCCAGCAGCTTGGTCCCAGGGGCGAGCTCCTACAATGAGCAGTTCTTC.

The rearrangement links TRBV5-1 to TRBJ2-2, with TRBD1 matching 11 bases. V was pared by 1 base and J by 8 bases, with 10 bases of the junction left unmatched. Germline CDR1 and CDR2: SGHRS and YFSETQ. The CDR3 contains 17 residues. The CDR3 region is CASSLISGQGASGELFF. CDR3 DNA: TGCGCCAGCAGCTTGATCTCCGGACAGGGGGCGTCGGGGGAGCTGTTTTTT.

J is TRBJ1-5 and V is TRBV20-1; the D is unclear. V lost 8 bases and J 6 bases, leaving 5 bases between the germline ends. CDR3 length: 9 amino acids. The germline V gene has CDR1 DFQATT and CDR2 SNEGSKA (reference sequence). The CDR3 reads CSIGQPQHF. The CDR3 bases are TGCAGTATCGGTCAGCCCCAGCATTTT.

CDR3 region: CASSRTWEGGTDTQYF. Here the CDR3 DNA reads TGTGCCAGCAGCCGGACGTGGGAGGGAGGCACAGATACGCAGTATTTT. The gene calls are TRBV5-5 and TRBJ2-3, with 7 bases aligning to TRBD2. This CDR3 has 16 residues. Germline values: CDR1 SGHKS, CDR2 YYEKEE (reference sequence). Trimming at V came to 4 bases and at J to 1 base, leaving 9 bases not matched to a gene.

This clone turned up a few times. The V gene is TRBV28, the J gene TRBJ1-1; TRBD1 matches 10 bases. V dropped 6 bases and J dropped 10; count of bases not matched to a gene: 5. Germline CDR1 MDHEN, CDR2 SYDVKM. This CDR3 is built from 12 residues. CDR3 coding DNA: TGTGCCAGCAGCCTAGGACAGGGGGGAGCTTTCTTT. This translates into CASSLGQGGAFF.

The chain couples TRBV30 to TRBJ2-7, with a weak D call TRBD2 (5 bases). V lost 8 bases to trimming and J lost 5 bases, with 25 bases between them. The germline V gene has CDR1 GTSNPN and CDR2 SVGIG (reference sequence). The CDR3 runs to 15 residues. CDR3 sequence: CALRHRGLSWDEQYF. The CDR3 DNA reads as TGTGCCCTACGACATCGGGGTCTCTCTTGGGACGAGCAGTACTTC.

This clone was seen a single time. In DNA form, the CDR3 reads TGTGCCAGCAGCGCCCAGGGGGGCCATGAGCAGTTCTTC. This gives the protein CASSAQGGHEQFF. The V gene is TRBV9, the J gene TRBJ2-1; possible D gene TRBD1, 7 bases. This CDR3 contains 13 residues. V was pared by 3 bases and J by 8 bases, with 12 bases between. CDR1 and CDR2 from the germline V gene are SGDLS and YYNGEE.